One and the same sample provided the 20 T cell receptor beta chains below, sequenced in a study of T-cell reconstitution after alpha-beta-depleted transplantation in children. Unique molecular identifiers were incorporated when the TCRbeta library was constructed. TCRdb reprocessed the PCR reads via MiXCR and lists one record per CDR3 protein. The sample yields about 340,000 distinct CDR3 sequences, around a tenth seen once. The sequences come from PBMCs from the stem cell graft donor, collected from the stem cell graft. These receptors originate from a human donor who donated a stem cell graft to a child with acute lymphoblastic leukemia.

This clonotype was observed a few times. This rearrangement joins TRBV20-1 to TRBJ2-1, with D unclear. Looked up from germline, CDR1 is DFQATT and CDR2 is SNEGSKA (reference sequence). The V end lost 1 base, the J end lost 0 bases, and 4 bases lay between the germline ends. This CDR3 has 13 residues. DNA for the CDR3: TGCAGTGCTAGAGCGGTCTCCTACAATGAGCAGTTCTTC. Translated: CSARAVSYNEQFF.

This clonotype was observed many times. This chain joins TRBV4-2 and TRBJ2-3; D gene unclear. Trimming pared 4 bases from V and 2 bases from J, leaving 7 bases between. The CDR3 runs 13 residues. CDR1 LGHNA and CDR2 YNFKEQ come from the germline V gene. Here the CDR3 reads CASSPENTDTQYF. The CDR3 DNA is TGTGCCAGCAGCCCAGAGAACACAGATACGCAGTATTTT.

This chain uses TRBV5-1 with TRBJ2-3, with 12 bases matching TRBD2. Unmatched junction bases numbered 7, after V lost 4 bases and J lost 4 bases. This CDR3 contains 16 residues. CDR1 is SGHRS, CDR2 YFSETQ, per germline. CDR3 DNA sequence: TGCGCCAGCAGCCCCCGACTAGCGGGAGTGGCAGATACGCAGTATTTT. This sequence encodes CASSPRLAGVADTQYF.

The V and J genes are TRBV28 and TRBJ2-2; D gene ambiguous. V was shortened by 3 bases and J by 0 bases, with 8 bases between the two germline ends. Germline V CDR1 and CDR2: MDHEN, SYDVKM. CDR3 size: 15 residues. The CDR3: CASSFNSANTGELFF. The DNA for the CDR3 is TGTGCCAGCAGTTTTAATTCGGCGAACACCGGGGAGCTGTTTTTT.

V is TRBV9 and J is TRBJ2-7; D remains unclear. Germline V CDR1 and CDR2: SGDLS, YYNGEE. V was cut by 4 bases and J by 1 base, with 15 bases left in between. CDR3 length: 15 residues. The chain's CDR3 is CASSSTPDVSYEQYF. For the CDR3, the DNA is TGTGCCAGCAGCTCAACGCCGGACGTGTCCTACGAGCAGTACTTC.

Many counts were recorded for this clonotype. This sequence joins TRBV20-1 and TRBJ1-3; D is uncertain. From germline, CDR1 is DFQATT and CDR2 SNEGSKA (reference sequence). V was clipped by 4 bases and J by 0 bases, with 7 bases between them. The CDR3 is made up of 13 amino acids. The CDR3 DNA reads as TGCAGTGCTATGGGTCCCTCTGGAAACACCATATATTTT. Translating gives CSAMGPSGNTIYF.

The rearrangement uses TRBV7-6 and TRBJ2-2; TRBD1 aligns across 9 bases. Losses at the gene ends were 7 bases for V and 7 bases for J; bases not matched to a gene: 7. In germline, CDR1 is SGHVS, CDR2 FNYEAQ. There are 14 residues in the CDR3. The CDR3 DNA is TGTGCCAGCAATACAGGGGGCGCGTTCGGGGAGCTGTTTTTT. Translation gives CASNTGGAFGELFF.

J is TRBJ1-4 and V is TRBV27; the match to TRBD1 covers 8 bases. In germline, CDR1 is MNHEY, CDR2 SMNVEV (reference sequence). CDR3 length: 12 residues. The J segment lost 5 bases and the V segment lost 8 bases, leaving 1 base of the junction unmatched. The CDR3: CASGTGNEKLFF. CDR3 DNA sequence: TGTGCCAGCGGGACAGGAAATGAAAAACTGTTTTTT.

The sample holds many counts of this clonotype. The chain is built from TRBV13 and TRBJ2-4; 9 positions match TRBD1. Germline assignment: CDR1 PRHDT and CDR2 FYEKMQ (reference sequence). This CDR3 has 15 amino acids. V trimming: 0 bases; J trimming: 6 bases; junction bases outside the gene matches: 3. CDR3 region: CASSLGTGGANIQYF. The DNA for the CDR3 is TGTGCCAGCAGCTTAGGAACAGGGGGCGCAAACATTCAGTACTTC.

This clonotype was observed a few times. V usage is TRBV28 and J usage is TRBJ2-1; maybe TRBD1 (5 bases). CDR1 and CDR2 from the germline V gene are MDHEN and SYDVKM. The CDR3 is 16 residues long. Trimming left V 3 bases short and J 0 bases short, with 12 bases between. DNA for the CDR3: TGTGCCAGCAGTTTCCAGGGCTTGAGCTCCTACAATGAGCAGTTCTTC. Amino acids: CASSFQGLSSYNEQFF.

This clonotype was detected many times. The chain employs TRBV6-2 or TRBV6-3 and TRBJ2-1, with TRBD2 identical over 14 bases. Trimming at V came to 5 bases and at J to 10 bases, leaving 7 bases not matched to a gene. CDR3 length equals 15 residues. Germline lookup yields CDR1 MNHEY and CDR2 SVGEGT. The CDR3 loop is CASSAGLAGVGEQFF. The DNA for the CDR3 is TGTGCCAGCAGTGCGGGACTAGCGGGAGTAGGGGAGCAGTTCTTC.

This clonotype showed up many times. The V gene is TRBV27, the J gene TRBJ2-3; D unclear. V was clipped by 5 bases and J by 4 bases, with 13 bases between them. The CDR3 has 14 residues. Germline lookup yields CDR1 MNHEY and CDR2 SMNVEV (reference sequence). CDR3 coding DNA: TGTGCCAGCAGTCAGCCTAGGAGATCAGATACGCAGTATTTT. Translating gives CASSQPRRSDTQYF.

This clonotype came up many times. The germline gene is not matched at one end of the junction; a read error may be the cause. The chain employs TRBV5-1 and TRBJ2-7; 7 nucleotides agree with TRBD2. The CDR3 covers 13 residues. CDR1 and CDR2 from the germline V gene are SGHRS and YFSETQ. Here the CDR3 reads CASSLPSGYEQYF. CDR3 nucleotide sequence: TGTGCCAGCAGCTTACCTAGCGGATACGAGCAGTACTTC. Supplemented by reference TRBV5-1 and TRBJ2-7, the full variable domain reads KAGVTQTPRYLIKTRGQQVTLSCSPISGHRSVSWYQQTPGQGLQFLFEYFSETQRNKGNFPGRFSGRQFSNSRSEMNVSTLELGDSALYLCASSLPSGYEQYFGPGTRLTVT.

The chain is built from TRBV9 and TRBJ2-1; TRBD1 agrees at 9 bases. Germline CDR1 reads SGDLS; CDR2 reads YYNGEE. The J segment lost 10 bases and the V segment lost 0 bases, leaving 8 bases of the junction unmatched. CDR3 length equals 15 residues. CDR3 DNA: TGTGCCAGCAGCGTAGGACAGGGGGTCGGGAACGAGCAGTTCTTC. Its protein product is CASSVGQGVGNEQFF.

The rearrangement joins TRBV7-6 to TRBJ2-7; possibly TRBD1 or TRBD2 for D (5 bases each). V lost 6 bases to trimming and J lost 6 bases, with 18 bases between them. Germline V gives CDR1 SGHVS, CDR2 FNYEAQ. CDR3 length: 14 residues. CDR3 loop: CASSPGRLSVEQYF. Here the CDR3 DNA reads TGTGCCAGCAGTCCGGGACGGCTTTCCGTCGAGCAGTACTTC.

Comments on this clonotype: A much larger clone is a single base away; this may be a read error. The genes are TRBV7-9 and TRBJ2-7; D is ambiguous. The CDR3 is 13 amino acids. V was clipped by 0 bases and J by 2 bases, with 5 bases between them. Looked up from germline, CDR1 is SEHNR and CDR2 is FQNEAQ (reference sequence). The CDR3, as DNA: TGTGCCAGCAGCTTAGCGGCAGCCTACGAGCAGTACTTC. It encodes CASSLAAAYEQYF.

This clonotype was observed many times. The rearrangement links TRBV29-1 to TRBJ2-7; 13 bases are a match to TRBD2. Trimming removed 0 bases from V and 10 bases from J; junction bases left unmatched: 3. CDR1 SQVTM and CDR2 ANQGSEA come from the germline V gene. The CDR3 spans 13 residues. DNA of the CDR3: TGCAGCGTTGAAGAACTAGCGGGAGGGCCTCAGTACTTC. It encodes CSVEELAGGPQYF.

This clonotype has a handful of counts. The rearrangement links TRBV29-1 to TRBJ2-3; D is possibly TRBD2 (6 bases). V lost 7 bases to trimming and J lost 0 bases, with 14 bases between them. The CDR3 length is 14 residues. Germline-derived CDR1 and CDR2 are SQVTM and ANQGSEA. The CDR3 bases are TGCAGCGCCGCGGGGACGGGAAGCACAGATACGCAGTATTTT. Its translation: CSAAGTGSTDTQYF.

Points on this clonotype: One end of the junction fails to match germline, which may point to a read error. V is TRBV3-1 and J is TRBJ2-7; TRBD2 agrees at 7 bases. Germline V gene data show CDR1 as LGHDT and CDR2 as YNNKEL (reference sequence). The CDR3 spans 15 residues. The CDR3 DNA is TGTGCCAGCACCCAAGTAGGCGGGAGCCCCTACGAGCAGTACTTC. It encodes CASTQVGGSPYEQYF.

This clonotype was recorded a few times. The gene calls are TRBV13 and TRBJ2-5, with no clear D. CDR1 and CDR2 (germline): PRHDT, FYEKMQ (reference sequence). The germline V and J ends were trimmed by 5 bases and 5 bases, with 9 bases remaining between them. CDR3 size: 12 residues. DNA for the CDR3: TGTGCCAGCAGCCCCCACGGTGAGACCCAGTACTTC. As protein: CASSPHGETQYF.